Listed below are T cell receptor beta chains from one sample, sequenced in a study of blood T cell repertoires in COVID-19. Generated by immunoSEQ multiplex PCR, the TCRdb table keeps only in-frame clones and is missing some. The repertoire consists of a few hundred thousand clones, with 75% to 95% occurring once and the leading ten covering 2.5% to 3%. What was sequenced was peripheral blood. The receptors were gathered from a young adult with COVID-19, enrolled during active disease. Both conserved end residues are part of each CDR3. D genes are given only for firm matches. Clone sizes are given selectively: once, few, many, or a class where the clone is expanded.

J,V,D,size,DNA,CDR3
TRBJ1-4,TRBV11-2,TRBD1,.,TGTGCCAGCAGCCCAACAGGGGGGAGGGAAAAACTGTTTTTT,CASSPTGGREKLFF
TRBJ2-7,TRBV27,TRBD1,few,TGTGCCAGCAGCACCTCCCAGGGGGCCACCTACGAGCAGTACTTC,CASSTSQGATYEQYF
TRBJ2-1,TRBV15,TRBD2,.,TGTGCCACCAGCAGAGGGCTAGCGGGAGATAATGAGCAGTTCTTC,CATSRGLAGDNEQFF
TRBJ1-2,TRBV29-1,.,.,TGCAGCGTTGGGCAGGGGCGAGATGGCTACACCTTC,CSVGQGRDGYTF
TRBJ1-5,TRBV7-2,TRBD1,.,TGTGCCAGCAGCTTAGGGGACAGGGATTATCAGCCCCAGCATTTT,CASSLGDRDYQPQHF
TRBJ2-2,TRBV19,TRBD1,.,TGTGCCAGTAGTGGGGACAGGGCCACCGGGGAGCTGTTTTTT,CASSGDRATGELFF
TRBJ2-7,TRBV29-1,.,few,TGCAGCGTTGCCCTAGAGAGGGCATTCGACGAGCAGTACTTC,CSVALERAFDEQYF
TRBJ2-1,TRBV7-9,TRBD2,.,TGTGCCAGCATCCCCGTCTGGGGGGGTGAGCAGTTCTTC,CASIPVWGGEQFF
TRBJ2-2,TRBV7-9,TRBD2,.,TGTGCCAGCAGTCTTGGACTAGCGGGTTTCACCGGGGAGCTGTTTTTT,CASSLGLAGFTGELFF
TRBJ2-3,TRBV9,TRBD1,.,TGTGCCAGCAGCGCGAGCCGGGACAGGGGTTACGCAGATACGCAGTATTTT,CASSASRDRGYADTQYF
TRBJ1-2,TRBV6-5,.,.,TGTGCCAGCAATCCCGACAGGAATAGTAACTATGGCTACACCTTC,CASNPDRNSNYGYTF
TRBJ1-1,TRBV5-4,TRBD1,.,TGTGCCAGCAGGAGAGACAGGGGGAACACTGAAGCTTTCTTT,CASRRDRGNTEAFF
TRBJ1-4,TRBV4-1,.,.,TGCGCCAGCAGCCTTCCGGGTTCTGTAGGTGAAAAACTGTTTTTT,CASSLPGSVGEKLFF
TRBJ2-2,TRBV19,.,.,TGTGCCAGTAGTAGCGGGAACACCGGGGAGCTGTTTTTT,CASSSGNTGELFF
TRBJ2-2,TRBV7-9,TRBD1,.,TGTGCCAGCAGCCTCAGGGACAGGAACACCGGGGAGCTGTTTTTT,CASSLRDRNTGELFF
TRBJ2-3,TRBV2,TRBD2,.,TGTGCCAGCAAACTAGCGGGAGCAGATACGCAGTATTTT,CASKLAGADTQYF
TRBJ2-3,TRBV28,TRBD2,.,TGTGCCAGCAGTGAAGACCATAGCGGGAGGGCCGCCGATACGCAGTATTTT,CASSEDHSGRAADTQYF